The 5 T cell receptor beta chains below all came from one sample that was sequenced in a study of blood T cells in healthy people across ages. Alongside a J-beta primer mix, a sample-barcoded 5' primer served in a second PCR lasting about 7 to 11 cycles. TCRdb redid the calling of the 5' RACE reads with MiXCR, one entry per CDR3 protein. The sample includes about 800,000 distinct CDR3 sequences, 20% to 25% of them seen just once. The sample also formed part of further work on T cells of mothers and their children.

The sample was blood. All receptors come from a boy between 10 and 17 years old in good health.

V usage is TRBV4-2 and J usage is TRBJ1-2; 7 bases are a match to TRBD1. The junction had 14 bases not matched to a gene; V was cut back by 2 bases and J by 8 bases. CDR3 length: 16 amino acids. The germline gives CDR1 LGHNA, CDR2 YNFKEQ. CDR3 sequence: CASSQYSGTETSGYTF. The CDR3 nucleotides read TGTGCCAGCAGCCAATACTCCGGGACAGAGACATCGGGCTACACCTTC.

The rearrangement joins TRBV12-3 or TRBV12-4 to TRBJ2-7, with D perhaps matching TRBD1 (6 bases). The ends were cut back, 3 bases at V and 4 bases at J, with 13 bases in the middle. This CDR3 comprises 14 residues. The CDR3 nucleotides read TGTGCCAGCAGTTTCCAGGGGCTCCTATACGAGCAGTACTTC. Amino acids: CASSFQGLLYEQYF.

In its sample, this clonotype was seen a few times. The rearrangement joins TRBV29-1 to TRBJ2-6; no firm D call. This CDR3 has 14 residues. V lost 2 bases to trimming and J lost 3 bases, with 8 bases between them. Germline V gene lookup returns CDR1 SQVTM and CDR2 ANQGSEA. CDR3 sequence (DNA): TGCAGCGTTGAATCTGGGTTTGGGGCCAACGTCCTGACTTTC. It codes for CSVESGFGANVLTF.

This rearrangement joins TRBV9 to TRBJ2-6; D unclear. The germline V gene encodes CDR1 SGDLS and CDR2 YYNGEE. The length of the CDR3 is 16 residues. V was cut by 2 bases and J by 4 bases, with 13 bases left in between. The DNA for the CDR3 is TGTGCCAGCAGCGTGAGTCTCTCCCCCGGGGCCAACGTCCTGACTTTC. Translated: CASSVSLSPGANVLTF.

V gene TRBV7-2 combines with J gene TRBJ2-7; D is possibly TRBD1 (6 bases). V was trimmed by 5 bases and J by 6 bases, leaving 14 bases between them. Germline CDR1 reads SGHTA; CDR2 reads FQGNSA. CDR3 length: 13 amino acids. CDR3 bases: TGTGCCAGCAGCGAAATTACAGGGTCCGAGCAGTACTTC. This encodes CASSEITGSEQYF.